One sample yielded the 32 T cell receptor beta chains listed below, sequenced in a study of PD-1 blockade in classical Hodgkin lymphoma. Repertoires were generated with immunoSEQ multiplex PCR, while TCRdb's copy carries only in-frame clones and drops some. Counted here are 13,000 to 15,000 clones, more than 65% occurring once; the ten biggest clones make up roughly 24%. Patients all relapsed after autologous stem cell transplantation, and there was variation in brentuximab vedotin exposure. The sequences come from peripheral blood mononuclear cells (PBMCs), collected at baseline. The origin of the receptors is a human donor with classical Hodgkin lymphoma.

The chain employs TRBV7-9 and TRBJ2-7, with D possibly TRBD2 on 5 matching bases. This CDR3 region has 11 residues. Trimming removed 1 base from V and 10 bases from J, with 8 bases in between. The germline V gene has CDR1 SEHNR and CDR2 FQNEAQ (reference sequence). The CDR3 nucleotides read TGTGCCAGCAGCTTAGGACGGGGTCAGTACTTC. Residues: CASSLGRGQYF.

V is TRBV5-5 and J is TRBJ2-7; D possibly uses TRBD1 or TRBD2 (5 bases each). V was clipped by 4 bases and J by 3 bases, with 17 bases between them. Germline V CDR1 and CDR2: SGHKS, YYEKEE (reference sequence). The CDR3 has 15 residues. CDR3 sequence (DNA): TGTGCCAGCAGCGTGGGACCGTCGAGAATCTACGAGCAGTACTTC. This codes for CASSVGPSRIYEQYF.

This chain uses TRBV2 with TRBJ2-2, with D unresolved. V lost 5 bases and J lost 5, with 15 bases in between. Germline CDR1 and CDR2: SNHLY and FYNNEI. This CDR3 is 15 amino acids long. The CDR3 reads CASSRTDVGTGELFF. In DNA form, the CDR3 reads TGTGCCAGCAGTCGGACGGATGTAGGGACCGGGGAGCTGTTTTTT.

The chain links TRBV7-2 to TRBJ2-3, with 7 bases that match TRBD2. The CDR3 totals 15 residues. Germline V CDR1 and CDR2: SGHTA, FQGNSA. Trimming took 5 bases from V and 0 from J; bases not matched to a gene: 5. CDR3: CASSLRLASTDTQYF. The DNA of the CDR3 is TGTGCCAGCAGCCTCCGACTAGCTAGCACAGATACGCAGTATTTT.

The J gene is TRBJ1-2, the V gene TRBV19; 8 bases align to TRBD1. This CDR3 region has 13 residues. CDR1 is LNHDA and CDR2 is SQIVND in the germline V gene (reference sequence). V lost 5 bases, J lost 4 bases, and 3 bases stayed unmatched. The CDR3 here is CASSGGQAYGYTF. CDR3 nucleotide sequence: TGTGCCAGTAGTGGGGGACAGGCCTATGGCTACACCTTC. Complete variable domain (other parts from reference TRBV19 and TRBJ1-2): DGGITQSPKYLFRKEGQNVTLSCEQNLNHDAMYWYRQDPGQGLRLIYYSQIVNDFQKGDIAEGYSVSREKKESFPLTVTSAQKNPTAFYLCASSGGQAYGYTFGSGTRLTVV.

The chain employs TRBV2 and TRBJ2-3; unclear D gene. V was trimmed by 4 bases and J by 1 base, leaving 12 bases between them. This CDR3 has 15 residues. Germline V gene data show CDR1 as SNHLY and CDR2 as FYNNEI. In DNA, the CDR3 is TGTGCCAGCAGTGGATTAGTTAGAGGCACAGATACGCAGTATTTT. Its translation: CASSGLVRGTDTQYF.

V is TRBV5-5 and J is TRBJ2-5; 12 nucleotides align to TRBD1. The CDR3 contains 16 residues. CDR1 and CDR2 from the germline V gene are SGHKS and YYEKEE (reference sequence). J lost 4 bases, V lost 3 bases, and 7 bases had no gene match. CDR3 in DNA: TGTGCCAGCAGCTCTACCGGGACAGGGGGCGGAGAGACCCAGTACTTC. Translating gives CASSSTGTGGGETQYF.

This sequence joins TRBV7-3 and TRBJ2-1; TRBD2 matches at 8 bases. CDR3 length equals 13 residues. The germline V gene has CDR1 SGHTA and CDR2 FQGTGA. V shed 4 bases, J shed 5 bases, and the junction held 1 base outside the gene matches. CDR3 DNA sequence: TGTGCCAGCAGCTACGGGGGGGACAATGAGCAGTTCTTC. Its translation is CASSYGGDNEQFF. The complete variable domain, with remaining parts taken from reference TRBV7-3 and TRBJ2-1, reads GAGVSQTPSNKVTEKGKYVELRCDPISGHTALYWYRQSLGQGPEFLIYFQGTGAADDSGLPNDRFFAVRPEGSVSTLKIQRTERGDSAVYLCASSYGGDNEQFFGPGTRLTVL.

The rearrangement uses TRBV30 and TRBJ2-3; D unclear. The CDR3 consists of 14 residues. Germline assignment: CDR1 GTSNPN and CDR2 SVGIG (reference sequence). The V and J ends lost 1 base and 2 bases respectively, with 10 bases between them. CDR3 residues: CAWSAGFFTDTQYF. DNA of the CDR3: TGTGCCTGGAGTGCGGGTTTCTTCACAGATACGCAGTATTTT.

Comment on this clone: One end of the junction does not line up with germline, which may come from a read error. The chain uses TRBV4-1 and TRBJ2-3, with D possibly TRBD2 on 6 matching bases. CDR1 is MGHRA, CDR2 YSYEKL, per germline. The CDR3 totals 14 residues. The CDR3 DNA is TGCGCCAGCAGCCAAGTTACTAGCACGGATACGCAGTATTTT. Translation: CASSQVTSTDTQYF.

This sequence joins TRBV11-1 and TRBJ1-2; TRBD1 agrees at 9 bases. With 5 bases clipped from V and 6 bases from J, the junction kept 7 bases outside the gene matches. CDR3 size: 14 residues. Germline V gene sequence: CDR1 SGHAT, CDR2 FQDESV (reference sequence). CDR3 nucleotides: TGTGCCAGCAGCAAATCCGGGACAGGGAATGGCTACACCTTC. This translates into CASSKSGTGNGYTF.

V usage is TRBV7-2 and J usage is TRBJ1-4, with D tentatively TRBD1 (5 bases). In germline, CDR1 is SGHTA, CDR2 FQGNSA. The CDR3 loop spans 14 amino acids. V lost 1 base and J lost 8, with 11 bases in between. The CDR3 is CASSLEWGNEKLFF. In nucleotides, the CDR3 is TGTGCCAGCAGCTTAGAGTGGGGGAACGAAAAACTGTTTTTT.

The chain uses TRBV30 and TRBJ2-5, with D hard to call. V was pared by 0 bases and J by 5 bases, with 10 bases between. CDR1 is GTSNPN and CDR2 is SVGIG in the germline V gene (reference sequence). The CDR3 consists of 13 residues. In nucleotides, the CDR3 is TGTGCCTGGAGTGTAGCTAGAAAGGAGACCCAGTACTTC. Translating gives CAWSVARKETQYF.

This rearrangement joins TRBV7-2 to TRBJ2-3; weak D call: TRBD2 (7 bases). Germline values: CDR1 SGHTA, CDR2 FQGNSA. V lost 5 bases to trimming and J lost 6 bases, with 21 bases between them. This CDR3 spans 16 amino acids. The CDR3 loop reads CASSPKGRGPGDTQYF. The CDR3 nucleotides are TGTGCCAGCAGCCCAAAGGGGCGGGGGCCGGGGGATACGCAGTATTTT.

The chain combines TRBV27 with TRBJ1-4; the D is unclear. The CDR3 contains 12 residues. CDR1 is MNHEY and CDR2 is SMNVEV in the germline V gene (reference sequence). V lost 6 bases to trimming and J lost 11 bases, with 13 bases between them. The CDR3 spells CASSTLTGKLFF. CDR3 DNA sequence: TGTGCCAGCAGCACCCTGACGGGTAAACTGTTTTTT.

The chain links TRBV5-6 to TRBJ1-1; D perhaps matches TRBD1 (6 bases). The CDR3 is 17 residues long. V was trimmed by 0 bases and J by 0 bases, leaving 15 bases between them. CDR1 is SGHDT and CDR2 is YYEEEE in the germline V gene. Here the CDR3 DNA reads TGTGCCAGCAGCTTGGTGCGGGACACCTACATGAACACTGAAGCTTTCTTT. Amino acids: CASSLVRDTYMNTEAFF.

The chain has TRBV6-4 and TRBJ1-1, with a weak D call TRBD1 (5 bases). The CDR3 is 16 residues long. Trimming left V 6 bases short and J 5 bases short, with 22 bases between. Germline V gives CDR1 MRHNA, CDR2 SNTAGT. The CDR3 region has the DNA TGTGCCAGCAGGGCCATGGGGGGGTCAGGTGGGACTGAAGCTTTCTTT. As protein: CASRAMGGSGGTEAFF.

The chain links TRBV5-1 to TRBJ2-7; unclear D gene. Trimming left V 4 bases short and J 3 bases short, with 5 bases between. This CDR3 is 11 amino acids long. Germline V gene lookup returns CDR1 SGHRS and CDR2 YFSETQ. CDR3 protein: CASSPFYEQYF. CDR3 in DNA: TGCGCCAGCAGCCCTTTCTACGAGCAGTACTTC.

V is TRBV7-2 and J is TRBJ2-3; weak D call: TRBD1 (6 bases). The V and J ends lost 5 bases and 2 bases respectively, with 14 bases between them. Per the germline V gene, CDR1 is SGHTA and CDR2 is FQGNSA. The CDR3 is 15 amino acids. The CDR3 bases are TGTGCCAGCAGCCCCCAGGGGCGGTACACAGATACGCAGTATTTT. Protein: CASSPQGRYTDTQYF.

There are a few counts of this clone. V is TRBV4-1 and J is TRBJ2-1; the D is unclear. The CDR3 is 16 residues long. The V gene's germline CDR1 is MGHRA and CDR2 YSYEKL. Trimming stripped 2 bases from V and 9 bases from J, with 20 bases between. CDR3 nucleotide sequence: TGCGCCAGCAGCCAACAAGATTTAACAGCCTTTGGTGAGCAGTTCTTC. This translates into CASSQQDLTAFGEQFF.

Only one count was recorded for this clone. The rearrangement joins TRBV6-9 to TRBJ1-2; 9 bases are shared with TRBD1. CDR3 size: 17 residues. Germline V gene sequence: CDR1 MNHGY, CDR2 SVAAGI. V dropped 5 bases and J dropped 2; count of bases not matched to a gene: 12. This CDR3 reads CASSRTGGRTLNYGYTF. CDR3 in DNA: TGTGCCAGCAGTCGAACAGGGGGCCGGACTCTAAACTATGGCTACACCTTC.

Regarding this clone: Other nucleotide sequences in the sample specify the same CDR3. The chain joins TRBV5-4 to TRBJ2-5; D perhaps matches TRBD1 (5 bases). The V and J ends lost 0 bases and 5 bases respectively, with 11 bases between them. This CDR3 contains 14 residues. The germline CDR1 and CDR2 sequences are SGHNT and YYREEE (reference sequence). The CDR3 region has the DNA TGTGCCAGCAGCTTGGAGGGGCCGAGGGAGACCCAGTACTTC. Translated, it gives CASSLEGPRETQYF.

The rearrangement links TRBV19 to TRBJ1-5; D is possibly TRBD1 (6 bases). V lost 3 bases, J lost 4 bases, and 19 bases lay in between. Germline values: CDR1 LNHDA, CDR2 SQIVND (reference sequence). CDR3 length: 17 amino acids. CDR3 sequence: CASSITPGHHLNQPQHF. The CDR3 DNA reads TGTGCCAGTAGTATTACCCCGGGACACCATTTGAATCAGCCCCAGCATTTT.

The CDR3 DNA follows: TGTGCCAGCAGTGACGTGGGCGGGGGCTACACCTTC. Amino acids: CASSDVGGGYTF. V usage is TRBV6-4 and J usage is TRBJ1-2; D unclear. Per the germline V gene, CDR1 is MRHNA and CDR2 is SNTAGT. Trimming took 2 bases from V and 8 from J, leaving 9 bases between them. The CDR3 is made up of 12 amino acids.

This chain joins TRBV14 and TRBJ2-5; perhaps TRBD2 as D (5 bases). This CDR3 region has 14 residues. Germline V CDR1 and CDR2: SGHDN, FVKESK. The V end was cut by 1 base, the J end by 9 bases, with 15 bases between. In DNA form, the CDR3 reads TGTGCCAGCAGCCAAGTAGGCAGCCCGCGGGCCCAGTACTTC. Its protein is CASSQVGSPRAQYF.

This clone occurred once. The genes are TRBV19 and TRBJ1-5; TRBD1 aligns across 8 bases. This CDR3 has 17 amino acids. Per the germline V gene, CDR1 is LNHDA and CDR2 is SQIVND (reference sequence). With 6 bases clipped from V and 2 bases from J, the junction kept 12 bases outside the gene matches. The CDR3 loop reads CASRVQGASRGNQPQHF. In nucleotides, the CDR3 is TGTGCCAGTAGAGTCCAGGGGGCAAGTCGCGGCAATCAGCCCCAGCATTTT.

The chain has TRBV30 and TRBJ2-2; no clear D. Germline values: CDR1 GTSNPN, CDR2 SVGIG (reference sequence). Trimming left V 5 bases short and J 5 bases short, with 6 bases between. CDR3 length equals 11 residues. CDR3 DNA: TGTGCCTGGGCACCGACCGGGGAGCTGTTTTTT. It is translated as CAWAPTGELFF.

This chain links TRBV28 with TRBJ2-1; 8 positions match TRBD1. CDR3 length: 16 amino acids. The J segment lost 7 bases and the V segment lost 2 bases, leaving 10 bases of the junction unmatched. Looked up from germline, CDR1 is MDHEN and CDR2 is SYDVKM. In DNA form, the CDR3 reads TGTGCCAGCAGTTTAATCGACAGGGGAGGATCGAATGAGCAGTTCTTC. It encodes CASSLIDRGGSNEQFF.

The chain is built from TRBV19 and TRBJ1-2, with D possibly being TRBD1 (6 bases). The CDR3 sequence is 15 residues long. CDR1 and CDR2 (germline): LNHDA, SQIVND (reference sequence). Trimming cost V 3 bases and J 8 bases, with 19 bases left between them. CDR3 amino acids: CASSIGGQPWSGYTF. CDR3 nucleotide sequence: TGTGCCAGTAGTATCGGCGGACAGCCATGGAGCGGCTACACCTTC. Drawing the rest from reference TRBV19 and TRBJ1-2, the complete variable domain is DGGITQSPKYLFRKEGQNVTLSCEQNLNHDAMYWYRQDPGQGLRLIYYSQIVNDFQKGDIAEGYSVSREKKESFPLTVTSAQKNPTAFYLCASSIGGQPWSGYTFGSGTRLTVV.

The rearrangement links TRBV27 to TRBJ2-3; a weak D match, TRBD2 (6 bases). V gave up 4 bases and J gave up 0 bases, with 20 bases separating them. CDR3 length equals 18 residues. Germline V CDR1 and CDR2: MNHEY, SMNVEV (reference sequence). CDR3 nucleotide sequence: TGTGCCAGCAGTTCCGAAGGGGAGGCCTGGTCTAGCACAGATACGCAGTATTTT. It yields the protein CASSSEGEAWSSTDTQYF.

In DNA, the CDR3 is TGTGCCAGCAGCTTCCGCGGGGGGTACGAGCAGTACTTC. This gives the protein CASSFRGGYEQYF. The rearrangement uses TRBV5-8 and TRBJ2-7; 8 bases agree with TRBD2. The germline V gene has CDR1 SGHTS and CDR2 YDEGEE. V shed 2 bases, J shed 4 bases, and the junction held 2 bases outside the gene matches. The CDR3 contains 13 residues.

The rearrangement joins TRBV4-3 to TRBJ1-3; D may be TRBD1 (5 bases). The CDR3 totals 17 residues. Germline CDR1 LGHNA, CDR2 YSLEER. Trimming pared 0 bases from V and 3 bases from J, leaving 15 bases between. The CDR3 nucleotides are TGCGCCAGCAGCCAAGACTCAGCCAGGGACCTTGGAAACACCATATATTTT. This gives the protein CASSQDSARDLGNTIYF.